Following are 24 T cell receptor beta chains from one sample sequenced in a study of T cells in Graves' hyperthyroidism and ophthalmopathy. TCR beta CDR3 regions were amplified from RNA transcripts. The HTBI primer set served for first-round RT-PCR of the TCR CDR3. Using its own MiXCR run on the multiplex PCR reads, TCRdb lists one record per CDR3 protein. The sample consists of fewer than 300,000 distinct CDR3 sequences, around 15% of them appearing once. The sequencing input was blood. The receptors were sampled from a woman aged 45-60 years with Graves' hyperthyroidism that later progressed to Graves' ophthalmopathy.

The rearrangement joins TRBV18 to TRBJ2-2, with 12 bases lining up with TRBD2. Germline trimming cut 3 bases from V and 7 bases from J; bases unmatched to any gene: 6. The CDR3 totals 16 residues. Germline CDR1 reads KGHSH; CDR2 reads LQKENI. The CDR3 loop is CASSPTSGRGHGELFF. DNA for the CDR3: TGTGCCAGCTCACCGACTAGCGGGAGAGGTCACGGGGAGCTGTTTTTT.

This clonotype was seen at least ten times. The rearrangement joins TRBV10-3 to TRBJ2-1; tentatively, D is TRBD2 (6 bases). Germline V gene lookup returns CDR1 ENHRY and CDR2 SYGVKD. This CDR3 spans 13 amino acids. Deletions cut 10 bases from V and 5 bases from J, with 15 bases between. In DNA, the CDR3 is TGTGCCACCGCGATGGGAGGTAACAATGAGCAGTTCTTC. It is translated as CATAMGGNNEQFF.

This clonotype was counted at least ten times. This rearrangement joins TRBV7-3 to TRBJ1-1; no reliable D call. In germline, CDR1 is SGHTA, CDR2 FQGTGA. The ends were cut back, 1 base at V and 5 bases at J, with 14 bases in the middle. There are 15 residues in the CDR3. CDR3 nucleotides: TGTGCCAGCAGCTTAAGTCCGGGTAGTCAAACTGAAGCTTTCTTT. It translates to CASSLSPGSQTEAFF.

This clonotype was counted many times. The genes are TRBV6-1 and TRBJ2-1, with 8 bases matching TRBD2. CDR1 MNHNS and CDR2 SASEGT come from the germline V gene. After removal of 6 bases from V and 12 bases from J, the junction contained 19 bases not matched to a gene. This CDR3 is built from 16 residues. DNA of the CDR3: TGTGCCAGCAGACCCGGAAGCGGGGGCCCCGGGAGAATGCAGTTCTTC. This codes for CASRPGSGGPGRMQFF.

The sample holds many counts of this clonotype. The chain uses TRBV6-2 or TRBV6-3 and TRBJ2-3; TRBD1 agrees at 9 bases. Germline-derived CDR1 and CDR2 are MNHEY and SVGEGT. CDR3 size: 15 residues. V shed 6 bases and J 4 bases; nucleotides not matched to a gene: 8. The chain's CDR3 is CASSHGQGTPDTQYF. CDR3 DNA sequence: TGTGCCAGCAGCCACGGACAGGGGACGCCAGATACGCAGTATTTT.

As for this clonotype: Its ends do not fully match the called genes, so a read error is possible. The rearrangement uses TRBV9 and TRBJ1-2, with 8 bases matching TRBD1. CDR1 and CDR2 (germline): SGDLS, YYNGEE. The CDR3 consists of 12 residues. CDR3 DNA: TGTGCCGGCAGCGTAGCAGGGGGCGGCTACACCTTC. Amino acid sequence: CAGSVAGGGYTF.

This clonotype was counted at least ten times. V usage is TRBV27 and J usage is TRBJ2-7, with 7 nucleotides matching TRBD1. Trimming took 5 bases from V and 3 from J; bases not matched to a gene: 10. Germline V gene data show CDR1 as MNHEY and CDR2 as SMNVEV (reference sequence). CDR3 length: 15 amino acids. CDR3 in amino acids: CASSPRGPPNYEQYF. DNA for the CDR3: TGTGCCAGCAGTCCTAGGGGGCCCCCGAACTACGAGCAGTACTTC.

For this clonotype: Given a much more abundant clone one base away, this may be a read error. V is TRBV9 and J is TRBJ2-1; D not certain. The J call may be faulty, since TRBJ2-7 better matches the DNA end. CDR3 length: 16 amino acids. CDR1 and CDR2 from the germline V gene are SGDLS and YYNGEE. The CDR3 spells CASSVDLGRPYNEQYF. In nucleotides, the CDR3 is TGTGCCAGCAGCGTAGATTTGGGCAGGCCCTACAATGAGCAGTACTTC.

There are many counts of this clonotype. V is TRBV2 and J is TRBJ2-7, with TRBD2 identical over 11 bases. Germline loops: CDR1 SNHLY, CDR2 FYNNEI. There are 15 residues in the CDR3. J was trimmed by 5 bases and V by 3 bases; bases with no gene match: 6. This CDR3 is CASSDIIAGGHEQYF. For the CDR3, the DNA is TGTGCCAGCAGTGATATAATAGCGGGAGGGCACGAGCAGTACTTC.

This clonotype was observed many times. V is TRBV27 and J is TRBJ2-3, with no clear D. This CDR3 spans 11 amino acids. The V end lost 5 bases, the J end lost 6 bases, and 6 bases lay between the germline ends. Germline values: CDR1 MNHEY, CDR2 SMNVEV (reference sequence). The CDR3 loop is CASSPGDTQYF. Here the CDR3 DNA reads TGTGCCAGCAGTCCTGGGGATACGCAGTATTTT.

This clonotype has a count of ten or more. The chain combines TRBV28 with TRBJ1-1, with TRBD1 as a possible D gene (6 bases). Between the trimmed V and J ends, which lost 6 bases and 4 bases, there was a span of 21 bases. CDR1 and CDR2 from the germline V gene are MDHEN and SYDVKM. CDR3 size: 16 residues. CDR3 protein: CASRSTGRGESTEAFF. The CDR3 bases are TGTGCCAGCAGATCGACAGGACGTGGAGAGAGCACTGAAGCTTTCTTT.

V gene TRBV18 combines with J gene TRBJ1-1; TRBD1 matches at 8 bases. Germline CDR1 reads KGHSH; CDR2 reads LQKENI. The CDR3 contains 15 residues. J gave up 4 bases and V 5 bases, and 9 bases lay outside the gene matches. The DNA for the CDR3 is TGTGCCAGCTCAGTGGGACAGGCGGGGGGCACTGAAGCTTTCTTT. This encodes CASSVGQAGGTEAFF. Full variable domain (outside the CDR3, taken from reference TRBV18 and TRBJ1-1): NAGVMQNPRHLVRRRGQEARLRCSPMKGHSHVYWYRQLPEEGLKFMVYLQKENIIDESGMPKERFSAEFPKEGPSILRIQQVVRGDSAAYFCASSVGQAGGTEAFFGQGTRLTVV.

This clonotype was found many times. The chain employs TRBV28 and TRBJ2-1; D uncertain. CDR3 length: 12 residues. V lost 9 bases to trimming and J lost 4 bases, with 10 bases between them. CDR1 is MDHEN, CDR2 SYDVKM, per germline. The CDR3 is CASIGRYNEQFF. In DNA, the CDR3 is TGTGCCAGTATAGGGCGGTACAATGAGCAGTTCTTC.

This clonotype was counted between two and nine times. The rearrangement uses TRBV15 and TRBJ1-2; D perhaps matches TRBD1 (5 bases). V dropped 0 bases and J dropped 8 bases, with 13 bases sitting between them. The CDR3 runs to 14 residues. Germline V gene sequence: CDR1 LNHNV, CDR2 YYDKDF (reference sequence). Written as DNA, the CDR3 is TGTGCCACCAGCAGAGATATAGGGGCTAGCGGCTACACCTTC. Encoded protein: CATSRDIGASGYTF.

There are many counts of this clonotype. This chain joins TRBV9 and TRBJ2-3, with TRBD2 matching 13 bases. The germline V gene encodes CDR1 SGDLS and CDR2 YYNGEE. This CDR3 is 16 amino acids long. V was clipped by 3 bases and J by 4 bases; unmatched bases: 5. The CDR3 DNA reads TGTGCCAGCAGCGGACGGGGACTAGCGGGGTCAGATACGCAGTATTTT. Translated, it gives CASSGRGLAGSDTQYF.

This clonotype was picked up many times. The gene calls are TRBV12-3 or TRBV12-4 and TRBJ2-1; weak D call: TRBD2 (5 bases). V was clipped by 4 bases and J by 7 bases, with 8 bases between them. This CDR3 comprises 12 residues. CDR3 residues: CASSSPGNEQFF. The CDR3 region has the DNA TGTGCCAGCAGTTCACCGGGGAATGAGCAGTTCTTC.

This clonotype was recorded at least ten times. The chain carries TRBV5-1 and TRBJ2-3; 15 nucleotides line up with TRBD2. The CDR3 loop spans 16 amino acids. Germline lookup yields CDR1 SGHRS and CDR2 YFSETQ. J gave up 3 bases and V 4 bases, and 3 bases lay outside the gene matches. The CDR3 loop reads CASSGGLAGGTDTQYF. CDR3 nucleotides: TGCGCCAGCAGCGGGGGACTAGCGGGAGGAACAGATACGCAGTATTTT.

This clonotype was picked up a small number of times. This clone may be a read error of a much larger clone one base away. DNA of the CDR3: TGCAGTGCTGGATCGGGCAGGGGGAACTATGGCTACACCTTC. It codes for CSAGSGRGNYGYTF. The chain has TRBV20-1 and TRBJ1-2, with TRBD1 identical over 7 bases. V lost 5 bases to trimming and J lost 2 bases; unmatched junction nucleotides: 8. The CDR3 has 14 residues. Per the germline V gene, CDR1 is DFQATT and CDR2 is SNEGSKA (reference sequence).

This clonotype was found many times. The chain links TRBV5-1 to TRBJ1-1; D uncertain. This CDR3 spans 15 amino acids. CDR1 is SGHRS, CDR2 YFSETQ, per germline. The V end lost 0 bases, the J end lost 0 bases, and 9 bases lay between the germline ends. The CDR3 DNA follows: TGCGCCAGCAGCTTGGGAGGACTGATGAACACTGAAGCTTTCTTT. Protein product: CASSLGGLMNTEAFF.

This clonotype was detected ten times or more. This sequence joins TRBV28 and TRBJ2-4, with 7 nucleotides matching TRBD1. The CDR3 is 14 amino acids. CDR1 and CDR2 from the germline V gene are MDHEN and SYDVKM. J gave up 6 bases and V 8 bases, and 10 bases lay outside the gene matches. The chain's CDR3 is CASHTYRGGNIQYF. The CDR3, as DNA: TGTGCCAGCCATACCTACAGGGGCGGAAACATTCAGTACTTC.

The chain combines TRBV9 with TRBJ2-5; maybe TRBD2 (7 bases). The germline V gene encodes CDR1 SGDLS and CDR2 YYNGEE. V was cut by 4 bases and J by 3 bases, with 16 bases left in between. CDR3 length: 15 residues. CDR3 bases: TGTGCCAGCAGCCCAAGGGGGGGGCGAGAAGAGACCCAGTACTTC. Translating gives CASSPRGGREETQYF.

In its sample, this clonotype was seen once. Just one base apart from a much larger clone, this may be a read error. The CDR3: CASSVGVAASGQETQYF. In DNA, the CDR3 is TGTGCCAGCAGCGTAGGGGTAGCAGCGTCGGGCCAAGAGACCCAGTACTTC. This chain uses TRBV7-9 with TRBJ2-5; D might be TRBD1 (5 bases). This CDR3 is 17 amino acids long. Deletions cut 5 bases from V and 1 base from J, with 20 bases between. Looked up from germline, CDR1 is SEHNR and CDR2 is FQNEAQ (reference sequence).

There are many counts of this clonotype. The chain combines TRBV20-1 with TRBJ2-5; TRBD2 agrees at 8 bases. CDR1 and CDR2 from the germline V gene are DFQATT and SNEGSKA (reference sequence). V was clipped by 6 bases and J by 5 bases; unmatched bases: 14. CDR3 length: 15 amino acids. The CDR3 sequence is CSATTGTAGVETQYF. As DNA, the CDR3 is TGCAGTGCCACAACAGGAACAGCGGGAGTGGAGACCCAGTACTTC.

The sample holds many counts of this clonotype. The rearrangement joins TRBV18 to TRBJ2-5, with 8 positions matching TRBD2. Germline V gene lookup returns CDR1 KGHSH and CDR2 LQKENI. V trimming: 4 bases; J trimming: 3 bases; junction bases outside the gene matches: 7. The length of the CDR3 is 15 residues. The CDR3 DNA sequence: TGTGCCAGCTCACTAGGATCAGCGGGAGAAGAGACCCAGTACTTC. This sequence encodes CASSLGSAGEETQYF. The whole variable domain, remainder taken from reference TRBV18 and TRBJ2-5, is NAGVMQNPRHLVRRRGQEARLRCSPMKGHSHVYWYRQLPEEGLKFMVYLQKENIIDESGMPKERFSAEFPKEGPSILRIQQVVRGDSAAYFCASSLGSAGEETQYFGPGTRLLVL.